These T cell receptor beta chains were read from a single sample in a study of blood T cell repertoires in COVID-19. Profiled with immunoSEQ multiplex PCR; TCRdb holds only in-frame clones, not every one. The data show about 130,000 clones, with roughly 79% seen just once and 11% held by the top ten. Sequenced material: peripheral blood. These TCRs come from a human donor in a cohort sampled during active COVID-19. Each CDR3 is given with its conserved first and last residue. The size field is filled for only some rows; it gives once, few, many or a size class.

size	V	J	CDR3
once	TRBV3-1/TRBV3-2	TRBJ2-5	CASSQEPSGGFTKTQYF
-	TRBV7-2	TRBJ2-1	CASSQEEVEQFF
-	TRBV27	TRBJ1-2	CASSPRGYGYTF
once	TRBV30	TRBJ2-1	CAWSPRSDEQFF
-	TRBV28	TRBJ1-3	CASSLPLGTVGDTIYF
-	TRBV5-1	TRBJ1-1	CASSTGQLEAFF
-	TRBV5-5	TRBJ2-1	CASSLVGVAGRYNEQFF
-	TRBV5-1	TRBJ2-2	CASSLVVSGTTGELFF
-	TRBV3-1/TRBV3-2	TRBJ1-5	CASSPTGQGQPQHF
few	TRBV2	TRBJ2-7	CASSGQGRSYEQYF
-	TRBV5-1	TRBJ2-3	CASSPEDPSTDTQYF
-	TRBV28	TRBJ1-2	CASSLAGNYGYTF
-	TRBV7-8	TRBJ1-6	CASSAGAGRRNSPLHF
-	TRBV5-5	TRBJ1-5	CASSLGEFNQPQHF
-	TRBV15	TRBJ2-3	CATSSSRAYTDTQYF
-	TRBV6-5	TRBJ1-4	CASSYGTGLTNEKLFF
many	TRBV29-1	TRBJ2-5	CSVEGLAGLQETQYF
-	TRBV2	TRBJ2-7	CASRTGGIDEQYF
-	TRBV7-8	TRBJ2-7	CASSLVVDEQYF
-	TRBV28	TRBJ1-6	CASGAAPLHF
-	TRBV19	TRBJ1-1	CASSIRQGADTEAFF
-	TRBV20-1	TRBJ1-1	CSASHSRGFDEAFF
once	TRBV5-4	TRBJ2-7	CASSLATGANYEQYF
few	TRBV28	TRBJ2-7	CASSFHPRGYEQYF
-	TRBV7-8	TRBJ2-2	CASSLVQGPTGELFF
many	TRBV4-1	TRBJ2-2	CASSQDPGGQGGELFF
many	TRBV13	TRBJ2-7	CASSLGGLRQGASYEQYF
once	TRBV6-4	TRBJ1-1	CASSEGGGTEAFF
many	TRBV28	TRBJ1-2	CASSLGTALGYTF
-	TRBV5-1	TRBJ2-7	CASSLSGTYEQYF
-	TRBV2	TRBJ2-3	CASSEIGLSTDTQYF
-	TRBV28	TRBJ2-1	CASSETSGGASEQFF
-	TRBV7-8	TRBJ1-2	CASSPGGGKGNYGYTF
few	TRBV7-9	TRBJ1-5	CASSSQKSNQPQHF
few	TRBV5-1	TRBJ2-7	CASSEQGSSYEQYF
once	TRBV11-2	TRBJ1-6	CASSLARANSPLHF
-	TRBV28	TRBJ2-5	CASRLAGGRQETQYF
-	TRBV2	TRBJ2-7	CASRLAGNEQYF
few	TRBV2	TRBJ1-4	CASSDRGTNEKLFF
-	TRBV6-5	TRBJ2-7	CASRPQRQVSYEQYF
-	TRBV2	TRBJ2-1	CASSSGQGAAYNEQFF
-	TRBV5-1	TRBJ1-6	CASSLGGYGGHSPLHF
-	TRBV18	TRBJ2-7	CASSLTLDRGIYEQYF
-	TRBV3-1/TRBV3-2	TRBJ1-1	CASSRTGNTEAFF
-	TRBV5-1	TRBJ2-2	CASSTRQGEAGELFF
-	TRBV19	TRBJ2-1	CASSIGQGVVDEQFF
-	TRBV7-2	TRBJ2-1	CASTKAGGGLNEQFF
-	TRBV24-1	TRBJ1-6	CATSDPPRTGAYNSPLHF
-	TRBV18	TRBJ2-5	CASSPGQGGETQYF
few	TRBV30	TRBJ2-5	CAWSSLPRDRGLGYF
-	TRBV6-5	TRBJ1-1	CASSKRGQGGTEAFF
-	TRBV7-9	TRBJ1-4	CASSRNEKLFF